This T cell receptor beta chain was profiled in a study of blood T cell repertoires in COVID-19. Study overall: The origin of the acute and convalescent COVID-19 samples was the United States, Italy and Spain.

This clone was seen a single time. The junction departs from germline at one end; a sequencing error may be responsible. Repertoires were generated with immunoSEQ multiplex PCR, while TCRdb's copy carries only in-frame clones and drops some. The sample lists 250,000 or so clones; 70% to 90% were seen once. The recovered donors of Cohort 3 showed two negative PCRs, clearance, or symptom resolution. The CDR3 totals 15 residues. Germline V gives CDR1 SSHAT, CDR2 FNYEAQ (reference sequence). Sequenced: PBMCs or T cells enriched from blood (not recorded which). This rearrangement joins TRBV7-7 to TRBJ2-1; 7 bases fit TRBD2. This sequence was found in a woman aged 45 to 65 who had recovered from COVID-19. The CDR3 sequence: CASSLALADYNEQFF. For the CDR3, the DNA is TGTGCTAGCAGCTTAGCCCTAGCGGACTACAATGAGCAGTTCTTC. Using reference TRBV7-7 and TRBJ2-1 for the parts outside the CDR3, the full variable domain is GAGVSQSPRYKVTKRGQDVTLRCDPISSHATLYWYQQALGQGPEFLTYFNYEAQPDKSGLPSDRFSAERPEGSISTLTIQRTEQRDSAMYRCASSLALADYNEQFFGPGTRLTVL.